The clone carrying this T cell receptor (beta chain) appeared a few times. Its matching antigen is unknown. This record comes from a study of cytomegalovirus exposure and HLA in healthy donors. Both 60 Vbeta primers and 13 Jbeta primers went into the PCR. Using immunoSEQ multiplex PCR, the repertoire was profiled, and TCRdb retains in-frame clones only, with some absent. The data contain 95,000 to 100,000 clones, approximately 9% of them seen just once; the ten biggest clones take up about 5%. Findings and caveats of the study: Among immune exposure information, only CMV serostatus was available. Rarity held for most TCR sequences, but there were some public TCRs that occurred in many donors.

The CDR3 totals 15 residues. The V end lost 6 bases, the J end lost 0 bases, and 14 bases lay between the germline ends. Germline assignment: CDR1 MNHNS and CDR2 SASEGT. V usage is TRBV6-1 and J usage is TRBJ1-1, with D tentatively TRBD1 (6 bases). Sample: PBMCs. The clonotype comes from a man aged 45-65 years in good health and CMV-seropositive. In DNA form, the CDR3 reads TGTGCCAGCAGGGCACAGGGAGGGGTGAACACTGAAGCTTTCTTT. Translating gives CASRAQGGVNTEAFF.